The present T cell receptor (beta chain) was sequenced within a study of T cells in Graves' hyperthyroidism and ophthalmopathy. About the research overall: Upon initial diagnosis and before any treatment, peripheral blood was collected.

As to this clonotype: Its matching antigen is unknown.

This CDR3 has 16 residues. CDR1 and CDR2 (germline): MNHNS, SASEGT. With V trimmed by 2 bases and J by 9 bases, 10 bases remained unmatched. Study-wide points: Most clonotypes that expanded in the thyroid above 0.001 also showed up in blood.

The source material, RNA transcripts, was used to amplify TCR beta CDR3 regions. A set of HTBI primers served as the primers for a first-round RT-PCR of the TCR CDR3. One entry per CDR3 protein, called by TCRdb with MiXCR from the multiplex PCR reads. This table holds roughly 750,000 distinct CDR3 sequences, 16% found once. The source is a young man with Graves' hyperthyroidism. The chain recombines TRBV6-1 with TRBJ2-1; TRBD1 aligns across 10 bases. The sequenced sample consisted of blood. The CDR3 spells CASSESGQGGGGEQFF. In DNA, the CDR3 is TGTGCCAGCAGTGAAAGCGGACAGGGGGGGGGGGGTGAGCAGTTCTTC.